The 30 T cell receptor beta chains in this list originate from one sample, sequenced in a study of blood T cell repertoires in COVID-19 (dated by TCRdb to about 2020). The receptor library was made with the immunoSEQ multiplex PCR assay. Entries here come from immuneACCESS through TCRdb and include only in-frame sequences with V and J called. Some clones fail to appear in such tables; in the studies checked, an unresolved V gene covers under half of the shortfall, and the cause of the remainder is unknown. Present in this sample are about 300,000 clones, roughly nine tenths of which were seen just once. The top ten clonotypes cover around 1.9% of the sample. The sequenced material came from peripheral blood. The receptors come from a woman between 25 and 40 years old with COVID-19, enrolled during active disease.

This chain connects TRBV15 to TRBJ2-1; TRBD1 agrees at 9 bases. Germline CDR1 LNHNV, CDR2 YYDKDF (reference sequence). This CDR3 has 15 amino acids. Germline trimming cut 5 bases from V and 4 bases from J; bases unmatched to any gene: 6. CDR3 nucleotide sequence: TGTGCCACCAGCTCGGACAGGGGCCATTACAATGAGCAGTTCTTC. It codes for CATSSDRGHYNEQFF.

The chain joins TRBV19 to TRBJ1-2; no definite D call. The ends were cut back, 3 bases at V and 4 bases at J, with 12 bases in the middle. Germline assignment: CDR1 LNHDA and CDR2 SQIVND (reference sequence). CDR3 length: 14 residues. Here the CDR3 DNA reads TGTGCCAGTAGTATTGCGGGGAGAGCCTATGGCTACACCTTC. As protein: CASSIAGRAYGYTF. The full variable domain, with the rest looked up from reference TRBV19 and TRBJ1-2, is DGGITQSPKYLFRKEGQNVTLSCEQNLNHDAMYWYRQDPGQGLRLIYYSQIVNDFQKGDIAEGYSVSREKKESFPLTVTSAQKNPTAFYLCASSIAGRAYGYTFGSGTRLTVV.

The chain has TRBV20-1 and TRBJ1-1, with TRBD1 identical over 7 bases. This CDR3 spans 15 amino acids. With 3 bases clipped from V and 3 bases from J, the junction kept 10 bases outside the gene matches. Germline V gene sequence: CDR1 DFQATT, CDR2 SNEGSKA (reference sequence). CDR3 sequence reads: CSASATGFGYTEAFF. As DNA, the CDR3 is TGCAGTGCTAGTGCGACAGGGTTTGGGTACACTGAAGCTTTCTTT.

As to this clone: Other DNA sequences within the sample encode an identical CDR3. The chain's CDR3 is CASSPRGTDTQYF. CDR3 nucleotides: TGTGCCAGCTCACCGCGAGGCACAGATACGCAGTATTTT. The chain couples TRBV18 to TRBJ2-3, with unresolved D. The V gene lost 3 bases and the J gene lost 1 base, with 5 bases spanning the gap. The germline gives CDR1 KGHSH, CDR2 LQKENI. The CDR3 covers 13 residues.

The V call is TRBV5-8, the J call TRBJ1-6; 8 nucleotides line up with TRBD1. V lost 6 bases to trimming and J lost 9 bases; unmatched junction nucleotides: 11. Germline values: CDR1 SGHTS, CDR2 YDEGEE. The CDR3 has 15 residues. The DNA for the CDR3 is TGTGCCAGCATCCAGACAGGGGTCGTATCTTCACCCCTCCACTTT. This sequence encodes CASIQTGVVSSPLHF. Looking up the rest from reference TRBV5-8 and TRBJ1-6 gives the full variable domain: EAGVTQSPTHLIKTRGQQATLRCSPISGHTSVYWYQQALGLGLQFLLWYDEGEERNRGNFPPRFSGRQFPNYSSELNVNALELEDSALYLCASIQTGVVSSPLHFGNGTRLTVT.

In DNA form, the CDR3 reads TGTGCCAGCAGCCAAACGAGCGGGGGGGCCTCTTACAATGAGCAGTTCTTC. It translates to CASSQTSGGASYNEQFF. This sequence joins TRBV7-3 and TRBJ2-1; 10 bases align to TRBD2. The germline gives CDR1 SGHTA, CDR2 FQGTGA. V was clipped by 5 bases and J by 4 bases; unmatched bases: 11. The CDR3 is made up of 17 amino acids.

V and J are TRBV5-1 and TRBJ1-6; D uncertain. The germline V gene encodes CDR1 SGHRS and CDR2 YFSETQ. The CDR3 sequence is 13 residues long. Trimming pared 4 bases from V and 16 bases from J, leaving 18 bases between. CDR3 bases: TGCGCCAGCAGCCGGGATACTCTGACGGCTCTCCACTTT. Translated, it gives CASSRDTLTALHF.

V usage is TRBV7-2 and J usage is TRBJ1-2; D remains ambiguous. V shed 5 bases and J shed 4 bases, with 20 bases lying between them. Germline V gene lookup returns CDR1 SGHTA and CDR2 FQGNSA. The CDR3 runs to 16 residues. CDR3 DNA sequence: TGTGCCAGCAGCCGGAATGCCAGGAATGCGTTCTATGGCTACACCTTC. Amino acids: CASSRNARNAFYGYTF.

The V and J genes are TRBV19 and TRBJ1-2; 9 nucleotides agree with TRBD1. Germline-derived CDR1 and CDR2 are LNHDA and SQIVND (reference sequence). CDR3 length: 14 residues. V was clipped by 6 bases and J by 6 bases; unmatched bases: 8. The CDR3 here is CASRLWTGEHGYTF. Written as DNA, the CDR3 is TGTGCCAGTAGACTTTGGACAGGGGAGCATGGCTACACCTTC.

The CDR3 DNA reads as TGTGCCAGCGTACGAGGGTTAGGCACAGATACGCAGTATTTT. Translation gives CASVRGLGTDTQYF. The chain couples TRBV6-5 to TRBJ2-3; D perhaps matches TRBD2 (5 bases). The CDR3 contains 14 residues. Trimming took off 8 bases at V and 1 base at J, with 13 bases between the two ends. The germline V gene has CDR1 MNHEY and CDR2 SVGAGI.

V and J are TRBV4-2 and TRBJ1-2, with 7 nucleotides matching TRBD1. The CDR3 loop spans 15 amino acids. Germline CDR1 reads LGHNA; CDR2 reads YNFKEQ. V lost 0 bases to trimming and J lost 3 bases; unmatched junction nucleotides: 4. Here the CDR3 DNA reads TGTGCCAGCAGCCAAGAAGGGGGCGCCGACTATGGCTACACCTTC. Protein: CASSQEGGADYGYTF.

The rearrangement links TRBV11-3 to TRBJ2-7, with 7 bases lining up with TRBD2. Germline CDR1 and CDR2: SGHNT and YENEEA. V shed 1 base and J 7 bases; nucleotides not matched to a gene: 10. This CDR3 has 15 amino acids. The CDR3 DNA sequence: TGTGCCAGCAGCTTAGGTAGGGGAGAAGCGGGGGAGCAGTACTTC. Translation gives CASSLGRGEAGEQYF.

The V gene is TRBV9, the J gene TRBJ1-2; 9 bases align to TRBD1. Germline assignment: CDR1 SGDLS and CDR2 YYNGEE. This CDR3 has 18 residues. V lost 3 bases and J lost 2; bases outside the gene matches: 14. CDR3 amino acids: CASSGRITGTGTNYGYTF. The CDR3 coding sequence is TGTGCCAGCAGCGGGCGGATAACCGGGACAGGGACAAACTATGGCTACACCTTC.

J is TRBJ1-5 and V is TRBV19, with D hard to call. V lost 4 bases, J lost 0 bases, and 10 bases lay in between. The germline gives CDR1 LNHDA, CDR2 SQIVND (reference sequence). The CDR3 covers 15 residues. This CDR3 reads CASSSDGYSNQPQHF. In DNA, the CDR3 is TGTGCCAGTAGTAGTGACGGGTATAGCAATCAGCCCCAGCATTTT.

This chain uses TRBV6-4 with TRBJ1-2; the D gene is possibly TRBD1 (6 bases). Trimming shortened V by 0 bases and J by 4 bases, and 9 bases separated the two germline ends. Germline V gene lookup returns CDR1 MRHNA and CDR2 SNTAGT. This CDR3 has 14 amino acids. CDR3 amino acids: CASSDSAGAYGYTF. CDR3 DNA: TGTGCCAGCAGTGACTCAGCAGGGGCCTATGGCTACACCTTC.

The chain employs TRBV5-1 and TRBJ2-1, with D perhaps matching TRBD1 (7 bases). Germline CDR1 and CDR2: SGHRS and YFSETQ. This CDR3 spans 15 amino acids. V lost 0 bases and J 9 bases, leaving 16 bases between the germline ends. CDR3 sequence (DNA): TGCGCCAGCAGCTTGGCAGGTGGAGGGGGCCCTGAGCAGTTCTTC. Protein: CASSLAGGGGPEQFF.

The V and J genes are TRBV24-1 and TRBJ1-4; possible D gene TRBD1, 6 bases. CDR1 is KGHDR, CDR2 SFDVKD, per germline. Trimming shortened V by 1 base and J by 0 bases, and 8 bases separated the two germline ends. The CDR3 covers 16 residues. CDR3 DNA sequence: TGTGCCACCAGTGATTTCGAGGGGGCAACTAATGAAAAACTGTTTTTT. As protein: CATSDFEGATNEKLFF.

Notes on this clone: One end of the junction does not line up with germline, which may come from a read error. The chain couples TRBV5-4 to TRBJ2-5; D might be TRBD2 (7 bases). The germline V gene encodes CDR1 SGHNT and CDR2 YYREEE (reference sequence). The CDR3 covers 14 residues. CDR3 bases: TGTGCCAGCAGCCTGGGAGGGCCAGGGGAGATCCAGTACTTC. Encoded protein: CASSLGGPGEIQYF.

The rearrangement joins TRBV19 to TRBJ2-7, with TRBD1 identical over 12 bases. The CDR3 has 15 amino acids. With V trimmed by 7 bases and J by 2 bases, 6 bases remained unmatched. Germline V gene sequence: CDR1 LNHDA, CDR2 SQIVND (reference sequence). The CDR3 DNA follows: TGTGCCAGTACTACGGGACAGGGGGCAACCTACGAGCAGTACTTC. Protein: CASTTGQGATYEQYF.

The V and J genes are TRBV7-9 and TRBJ1-2; D remains ambiguous. This CDR3 comprises 12 residues. Germline V gene lookup returns CDR1 SEHNR and CDR2 FQNEAQ (reference sequence). The V and J ends lost 3 bases and 6 bases respectively, with 8 bases between them. CDR3 loop: CASSFHSDGYTF. The DNA of the CDR3 is TGTGCCAGCAGCTTTCATAGCGATGGCTACACCTTC.

CDR3 nucleotides: TGCGCCAGCAGCCACAGAACGGGCTACACCTTC. As protein: CASSHRTGYTF. V gene TRBV4-3 combines with J gene TRBJ1-2; D is ambiguous. V was clipped by 3 bases and J by 8 bases, with 7 bases between them. CDR3 length: 11 residues. Looked up from germline, CDR1 is LGHNA and CDR2 is YSLEER.

This chain links TRBV18 with TRBJ2-1; perhaps TRBD2 as D (6 bases). CDR3 length equals 15 residues. V shed 5 bases and J shed 4 bases, with 15 bases lying between them. Germline CDR1 reads KGHSH; CDR2 reads LQKENI. The CDR3 spells CASSIEAGGYNEQFF. The CDR3 nucleotides are TGTGCCAGCTCAATAGAGGCCGGGGGTTACAATGAGCAGTTCTTC. Full variable domain (rest looked up from reference TRBV18 and TRBJ2-1): NAGVMQNPRHLVRRRGQEARLRCSPMKGHSHVYWYRQLPEEGLKFMVYLQKENIIDESGMPKERFSAEFPKEGPSILRIQQVVRGDSAAYFCASSIEAGGYNEQFFGPGTRLTVL.

The rearrangement joins TRBV10-3 to TRBJ2-7; tentatively, D is TRBD1 (6 bases). CDR1 and CDR2 from the germline V gene are ENHRY and SYGVKD. The CDR3 has 16 amino acids. The V and J ends lost 5 bases and 2 bases respectively, with 19 bases between them. The CDR3 DNA follows: TGTGCCATCAGTTCCAGACCGGGACAAGTTACCTACGAGCAGTACTTC. Amino acids: CAISSRPGQVTYEQYF.

The chain carries TRBV21-1 and TRBJ1-6. TRBV21-1 is tagged as a pseudogene. This CDR3 contains 17 residues. The CDR3 loop is CASRPTPGSSYNSPLHF. CDR3 DNA sequence: TGTGCCAGCAGACCAACTCCGGGGAGCTCCTATAATTCACCCCTCCACTTT.

V and J are TRBV2 and TRBJ2-2; possible D gene TRBD1, 6 bases. V lost 8 bases and J 4 bases, leaving 17 bases between the germline ends. Germline V lookup: CDR1 SNHLY, CDR2 FYNNEI. The CDR3 sequence is 15 residues long. CDR3 coding DNA: TGTGCCAGCCTGCAGGACAGCCATCTCACCGGGGAGCTGTTTTTT. It codes for CASLQDSHLTGELFF.

This chain connects TRBV6-1 to TRBJ2-7, with D hard to call. The CDR3 has 14 amino acids. Germline-derived CDR1 and CDR2 are MNHNS and SASEGT. Trimming took off 1 base at V and 2 bases at J, with 9 bases between the two ends. This CDR3 is CASSEVVGTYEQYV. The CDR3, as DNA: TGTGCCAGCAGTGAAGTTGTCGGTACCTACGAGCAGTACGTC.

V is TRBV7-9 and J is TRBJ2-2, with D perhaps matching TRBD2 (5 bases). Germline V gene data show CDR1 as SEHNR and CDR2 as FQNEAQ (reference sequence). The CDR3 length is 17 residues. With 2 bases removed from V and 0 bases from J, the gap between germline ends came to 13 bases. Written as DNA, the CDR3 is TGTGCCAGCAGCTTAATCAGCTATAGCGCGAACACCGGGGAGCTGTTTTTT. Protein: CASSLISYSANTGELFF.

The chain links TRBV18 to TRBJ1-5; 7 bases match TRBD1. CDR3 size: 15 residues. CDR1 is KGHSH and CDR2 is LQKENI in the germline V gene. Trimming at V came to 3 bases and at J to 6 bases, leaving 8 bases not matched to a gene. The DNA of the CDR3 is TGTGCCAGCTCACCCCCAGGGGGAGTAGGTCAGCCCCAGCATTTT. This sequence encodes CASSPPGGVGQPQHF.

This sequence joins TRBV27 and TRBJ1-1; 8 bases map to TRBD1. Losses at the gene ends were 6 bases for V and 3 bases for J; bases not matched to a gene: 6. CDR1 is MNHEY, CDR2 SMNVEV, per germline (reference sequence). The CDR3 has 14 amino acids. As DNA, the CDR3 is TGTGCCAGCAGCCTGAACAGGGGGGACACTGAAGCTTTCTTT. Translated: CASSLNRGDTEAFF.

The rearrangement joins TRBV11-2 to TRBJ2-5; D is uncertain. CDR3 size: 15 residues. Germline loops: CDR1 SGHAT, CDR2 FQNNGV. V was shortened by 0 bases and J by 2 bases, with 10 bases between the two germline ends. As DNA, the CDR3 is TGTGCCAGCAGCTTAGATCCCCTTTTTCAAGAGACCCAGTACTTC. The encoded protein is CASSLDPLFQETQYF.